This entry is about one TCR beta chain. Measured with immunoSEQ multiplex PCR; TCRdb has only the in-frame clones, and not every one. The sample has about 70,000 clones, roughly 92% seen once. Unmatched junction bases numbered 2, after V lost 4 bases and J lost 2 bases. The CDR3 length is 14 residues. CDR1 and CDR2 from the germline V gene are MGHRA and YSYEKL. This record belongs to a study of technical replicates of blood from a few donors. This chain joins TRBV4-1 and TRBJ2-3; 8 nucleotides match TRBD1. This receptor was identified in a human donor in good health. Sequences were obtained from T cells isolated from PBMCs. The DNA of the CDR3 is TGCGCCAGCAGCCCGGGACAGGCCACAGATACGCAGTATTTT. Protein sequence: CASSPGQATDTQYF.